These 12 T cell receptor beta chains originate from one sample sequenced in a study of cytomegalovirus exposure and HLA in healthy donors. PCR used 60 Vbeta primers and 13 Jbeta primers. Sequencing was performed with immunoSEQ multiplex PCR; in TCRdb, only in-frame clones are kept and a portion is missing. The repertoire has about 78,000 clones, more than 65% of them found once; the top ten carry 11%. Material for sequencing was PBMCs. These receptors all come from a woman in her 40s in good health and CMV-seropositive.

The rearrangement uses TRBV27 and TRBJ1-5; the D gene is possibly TRBD1 (5 bases). The CDR3 is 14 amino acids. Germline V CDR1 and CDR2: MNHEY, SMNVEV (reference sequence). V was cut by 6 bases and J by 5 bases, with 14 bases left in between. In DNA, the CDR3 is TGTGCCAGCAGGGGAAGGGGTTTGGATCAGCCCCAGCATTTT. This encodes CASRGRGLDQPQHF.

The chain has TRBV6-5 and TRBJ1-1; D may be TRBD1 (5 bases). Looked up from germline, CDR1 is MNHEY and CDR2 is SVGAGI. This CDR3 has 13 amino acids. V was trimmed by 6 bases and J by 4 bases, leaving 12 bases between them. This chain's CDR3 is CASSRGMGTEAFF. The DNA of the CDR3 is TGTGCCAGCAGCCGGGGGATGGGCACTGAAGCTTTCTTT.

This chain joins TRBV30 and TRBJ2-5, with D uncertain. The end of the DNA fits TRBJ2-7 better, so the J call may be wrong. The CDR3 is 14 residues long. The germline gives CDR1 GTSNPN, CDR2 SVGIG (reference sequence). CDR3 region: CAWRVGLPDYEQYF. As DNA, the CDR3 is TGTGCCTGGAGGGTTGGGCTGCCAGACTACGAGCAGTACTTC.

The chain carries TRBV18 and TRBJ2-5; the D is unclear. The V end was cut by 2 bases, the J end by 0 bases, with 4 bases between. Germline CDR1 reads KGHSH; CDR2 reads LQKENI. The CDR3 has 13 residues. The CDR3 loop is CASSPDYQETQYF. CDR3 bases: TGTGCCAGCTCACCAGACTACCAAGAGACCCAGTACTTC. Full variable domain (missing parts from reference TRBV18 and TRBJ2-5): NAGVMQNPRHLVRRRGQEARLRCSPMKGHSHVYWYRQLPEEGLKFMVYLQKENIIDESGMPKERFSAEFPKEGPSILRIQQVVRGDSAAYFCASSPDYQETQYFGPGTRLLVL.

The rearrangement links TRBV4-1 to TRBJ1-5; the D gene is possibly TRBD1 (6 bases). Trimming shortened V by 0 bases and J by 10 bases, and 16 bases separated the two germline ends. Germline V gene lookup returns CDR1 MGHRA and CDR2 YSYEKL. The CDR3 has 15 residues. The CDR3 DNA follows: TGCGCCAGCAGCCAAGATCAGGGGCCAGGGAATCCCCAGCATTTT. Translation gives CASSQDQGPGNPQHF.

CDR3 sequence: CASSQIGTANYGYTF. The CDR3 nucleotides are TGTGCCAGCAGCCAAATTGGGACAGCGAACTATGGCTACACCTTC. This chain links TRBV4-2 with TRBJ1-2; the match to TRBD1 covers 7 bases. The germline gives CDR1 LGHNA, CDR2 YNFKEQ. With 2 bases clipped from V and 2 bases from J, the junction kept 5 bases outside the gene matches. This CDR3 contains 15 residues.

The gene calls are TRBV2 and TRBJ1-6; 8 bases are shared with TRBD1. J gave up 0 bases and V 6 bases, and 4 bases lay outside the gene matches. Germline loops: CDR1 SNHLY, CDR2 FYNNEI. This CDR3 comprises 16 residues. The CDR3, as DNA: TGTGCCAGCAGGTGGACAGGGTCCTCCTATAATTCACCCCTCCACTTT. Translating gives CASRWTGSSYNSPLHF.

The gene calls are TRBV5-1 and TRBJ2-1; the match to TRBD2 covers 7 bases. The CDR3 covers 16 residues. Germline V gene data show CDR1 as SGHRS and CDR2 as YFSETQ. The V and J ends lost 5 bases and 0 bases, in that order; junction bases with no gene match: 8. The DNA for the CDR3 is TGCGCCAGCAGGATTTGGGGGGGGAGCTCCTACAATGAGCAGTTCTTC. This codes for CASRIWGGSSYNEQFF. Supplemented by reference TRBV5-1 and TRBJ2-1, the full variable domain reads KAGVTQTPRYLIKTRGQQVTLSCSPISGHRSVSWYQQTPGQGLQFLFEYFSETQRNKGNFPGRFSGRQFSNSRSEMNVSTLELGDSALYLCASRIWGGSSYNEQFFGPGTRLTVL.

The chain links TRBV19 to TRBJ1-1, with no clear D. V gave up 3 bases and J gave up 4 bases, with 9 bases separating them. Looked up from germline, CDR1 is LNHDA and CDR2 is SQIVND (reference sequence). The CDR3 length is 13 residues. CDR3 protein: CASSMFVGTEAFF. Here the CDR3 DNA reads TGTGCCAGTAGTATGTTTGTCGGCACTGAAGCTTTCTTT.

The chain links TRBV5-1 to TRBJ2-5; D is perhaps TRBD2 (6 bases). This CDR3 comprises 14 residues. Germline assignment: CDR1 SGHRS and CDR2 YFSETQ. Trimming cost V 0 bases and J 5 bases, with 11 bases left between them. The CDR3 DNA is TGCGCCAGCAGCTTGGGACGGGCGGGGGAGACCCAGTACTTC. It specifies CASSLGRAGETQYF. The full variable domain, its missing parts supplied by reference TRBV5-1 and TRBJ2-5, is KAGVTQTPRYLIKTRGQQVTLSCSPISGHRSVSWYQQTPGQGLQFLFEYFSETQRNKGNFPGRFSGRQFSNSRSEMNVSTLELGDSALYLCASSLGRAGETQYFGPGTRLLVL.

Only a few counts were recorded for this clone. The rearrangement uses TRBV6-5 and TRBJ1-1; 8 nucleotides match TRBD1. This CDR3 region has 14 residues. V was pared by 7 bases and J by 4 bases, with 8 bases of the junction left unmatched. Germline V gene data show CDR1 as MNHEY and CDR2 as SVGAGI. The CDR3 spells CASTAGGGFTEAFF. In DNA, the CDR3 is TGTGCCAGCACCGCAGGGGGCGGTTTCACTGAAGCTTTCTTT.

This clone turned up a few times. The CDR3 DNA reads TGTGCCAGCTCACGGTCGGGGGGGATCCATGGCTACACCTTC. Its translation: CASSRSGGIHGYTF. This chain uses TRBV7-2 with TRBJ1-2; weak D call: TRBD1 (5 bases). Looked up from germline, CDR1 is SGHTA and CDR2 is FQGNSA. This CDR3 region has 14 residues. Trimming took 8 bases from V and 6 from J, leaving 19 bases between them.